The rows below give T cell receptor beta chains drawn from one sample of a study of siplizumab effects on memory and regulatory T cells. TCRdb's table, derived via immunoSEQ multiplex PCR, lists solely in-frame clones and lacks some. This table holds 75,000 to 100,000 clones, about 93% found once. The sample comprised non-Treg CD4+ T cells sorted from blood. The receptors originated from a human donor in good health. Both conserved end residues are part of each CDR3. D genes are given only for firm matches. Size values are once, few and many counts, or a class for expanded clones, and some rows have none.

D,V,J,size,DNA,CDR3
TRBD1,TRBV27,TRBJ1-5,-,TGTGCCAGCAGTATAGGACAGGGCAATCAGCCCCAGCATTTT,CASSIGQGNQPQHF
-,TRBV19,TRBJ2-1,-,TGTGCCAGTAGTCAGAGCCCGGACTCCTACAATGAGCAGTTCTTC,CASSQSPDSYNEQFF
-,TRBV19,TRBJ2-1,once,TGTGCCAGAAATACCCGGGGCAGTTCTTCGTTCGATGAGCAGTTCTTC,CARNTRGSSSFDEQFF
-,TRBV7-2,TRBJ2-1,-,TGTGCCAGCAGCTTGGAGCTAACTAGCTTGCGGTTCTTC,CASSLELTSLRFF
-,TRBV7-9,TRBJ2-5,-,TGTGCCAGCAGCTCACCGGGACCACAAGAGACCCAGTACTTC,CASSSPGPQETQYF
-,TRBV15,TRBJ1-4,once,TGTGCCACCAGCAGCCGGGACCGGGATGAAAAACTGTTTTTT,CATSSRDRDEKLFF
-,TRBV5-1,TRBJ2-7,-,TGCGCCAGCAGCTTGGGACAGGCGGGCTCCGAGCAGTACTTC,CASSLGQAGSEQYF
-,TRBV5-1,TRBJ1-5,-,TGCGCCAGCAGCCCAGAGGGACGGTCCAATCAGCCCCAGCATTTT,CASSPEGRSNQPQHF
-,TRBV6-1,TRBJ2-5,-,TGTGCCAGCAGTTACGAAGAGACCCAGTACTTC,CASSYEETQYF
-,TRBV7-2,TRBJ2-1,-,TGTGCCAGCAGCTTTGCAGAGGGGCTGCGGGATGAGCAGTTCTTC,CASSFAEGLRDEQFF
-,TRBV6-5,TRBJ2-7,-,TGTGCCAGCAGTACCCTTAGGGGGGGGGTTCACGAGCAGTACTTC,CASSTLRGGVHEQYF
-,TRBV29-1,TRBJ2-7,-,TGCAGCTTCGAGGGAGGAGTAACCCCCGAGCAGTACTTC,CSFEGGVTPEQYF
-,TRBV2,TRBJ2-7,-,TGTGCCAGCGGTCCGGGAATCAGAGAGCAGTACTTC,CASGPGIREQYF
-,TRBV5-4,TRBJ2-1,once,TGTGCCAGCAGCTTGGGTGGGGGCAACTACAATGAGCAGTTCTTC,CASSLGGGNYNEQFF
-,TRBV5-1,TRBJ1-4,-,TGCGCCAGCAGCTCTGGGTTCGACGGTGAAAAACTGTTTTTT,CASSSGFDGEKLFF
-,TRBV5-4,TRBJ2-5,-,TGTGCCAGCAGCTTGGCCTCCATCCAAGAGACCCAGTACTTC,CASSLASIQETQYF
TRBD1,TRBV30,TRBJ1-5,-,TGTGCCTGGAGGTTGGACAGGGGTCAGCCCCAGCATTTT,CAWRLDRGQPQHF
TRBD1,TRBV4-1,TRBJ2-1,-,TGCGCCAGCAGCCAAAAGACAGGGGGACTTTCTTACAATGAGCAGTTCTTC,CASSQKTGGLSYNEQFF
-,TRBV19,TRBJ2-7,-,TGTGCCAGTAGTCTCGGGAGTTCCTACGAGCAGTACTTC,CASSLGSSYEQYF
-,TRBV6-6,TRBJ2-2,once,TGTGCCAGCAGTCCAAAGGACACCACCGGGGAGCTGTTTTTT,CASSPKDTTGELFF
-,TRBV18,TRBJ1-2,-,TGTGCCAGCTCACCGGATATGGGCTATGGCTACACCTTC,CASSPDMGYGYTF
TRBD1,TRBV18,TRBJ2-2,-,TGTGCCAGCTCACCCCCGGTCGGGACAGGCTCCACCGGGGAGCTGTTTTTT,CASSPPVGTGSTGELFF
-,TRBV19,TRBJ2-5,-,TGTGCCAGTAGTAAGTTGGGGGAGACCCAGTACTTC,CASSKLGETQYF
-,TRBV5-4,TRBJ2-3,-,TGTGCCAGCAGCTTGGGGGGGGCGCGCACAGATACGCAGTATTTT,CASSLGGARTDTQYF
-,TRBV6-5,TRBJ2-7,-,TGTGCCAGCAGTTACCAGGGACAAGACTACGAGCAGTACTTC,CASSYQGQDYEQYF
TRBD2,TRBV30,TRBJ2-4,-,TGTGCCTGGAGATTGCTAGCGGGGGGGGACCATCTAGCCAAAAACATTCAGTACTTC,CAWRLLAGGDHLAKNIQYF
-,TRBV6-5,TRBJ2-7,-,TGTGCCAGCAGTTACACAGGGATCTCCTACGAGCAGTACTTC,CASSYTGISYEQYF
TRBD1,TRBV29-1,TRBJ2-2,-,TGCAGCGCAACCGGACAGGGGTGGACCGGGGAGCTGTTTTTT,CSATGQGWTGELFF
-,TRBV10-3,TRBJ2-7,-,TGTGCCATCAGTTCCTCTTCCTACGAGCAGTACTTC,CAISSSSYEQYF
-,TRBV7-2,TRBJ2-2,once,TGTGCCAGCAGCTTACAAGGTCGCCGGGAGCTGTTTTTT,CASSLQGRRELFF
TRBD1,TRBV5-4,TRBJ1-6,-,TGTGCCAGCAGCCGGGACAGGGAGAGCTCCTATAATTCACCCCTCCACTTT,CASSRDRESSYNSPLHF
TRBD1,TRBV5-1,TRBJ2-7,-,TGCGCCAGCAGCTCAGGGACAGGGATAACCTACGAGCAGTACTTC,CASSSGTGITYEQYF
TRBD2,TRBV7-2,TRBJ2-5,-,TGTGCCAGCAGCTTATTCGTTCGGCCGGGGGGGGAGACCCAGTACTTC,CASSLFVRPGGETQYF
-,TRBV6-1,TRBJ2-3,-,TGTGCCAGCAGTGAACGACAGCCGCGGAGTGGTACGCAGTATTTT,CASSERQPRSGTQYF
TRBD2,TRBV5-1,TRBJ2-3,-,TGCGCCAGCAGCGGCGGACTAGCGGTCCCCGCCGATACGCAGTATTTT,CASSGGLAVPADTQYF
TRBD2,TRBV19,TRBJ2-3,-,TGTGCCAGTGCAGCGGGGGTACTCCGCACAGATACGCAGTATTTT,CASAAGVLRTDTQYF
-,TRBV19,TRBJ2-5,-,TGTGCCAGTAGTATTGGGGGTGGGGCCCAGTACTTC,CASSIGGGAQYF
-,TRBV19,TRBJ2-7,-,TGTGCCAGTAGTGATCAGGGTTCGCGCGAGCAGTACTTC,CASSDQGSREQYF
-,TRBV5-1,TRBJ2-5,-,TGCGCCAGCAGCTTGGTTCTCCAGCAACAAGAGACCCAGTACTTC,CASSLVLQQQETQYF
-,TRBV11-2,TRBJ2-7,-,TGTGCCAGCAGCCGGCCCGGGACAAGCTACGAGCAGTACTTC,CASSRPGTSYEQYF
-,TRBV5-1,TRBJ1-2,-,TGCGCCAGCAGCTTGGGAGGGGCTGAGGGCTACACCTTC,CASSLGGAEGYTF
TRBD1,TRBV18,TRBJ2-6,-,TGTGCCAGCTCTCAGACAGGGATGGGGGCCAACGTCCTGACTTTC,CASSQTGMGANVLTF
-,TRBV5-6,TRBJ1-5,once,TGTGCCAGCAGCCGCGACGGTGGCACGAGCAATCAGCCCCAGCATTTT,CASSRDGGTSNQPQHF
-,TRBV18,TRBJ2-7,-,TGTGCCAGCTCACCACTGATCGAGGGCTCCTACGAGCAGTACTTC,CASSPLIEGSYEQYF
-,TRBV27,TRBJ2-2,-,TGTGCCAGCAGTCTGGCCGGGACGCTTAACACCGGGGAGCTGTTTTTT,CASSLAGTLNTGELFF
-,TRBV6-6,TRBJ1-1,once,TGTGCCAGCAGCCTGATCAGGGGTGTGGACACTGAAGCTTTCTTT,CASSLIRGVDTEAFF
-,TRBV18,TRBJ2-2,-,TGTGCCAGCTCACCACCCAATCGTGGGGTAAATACCGGGGAGCTGTTTTTT,CASSPPNRGVNTGELFF
TRBD2,TRBV30,TRBJ2-7,-,TGTGCCTGGAGTGTTAGCGGGGGATCCTACGAGCAGTACTTC,CAWSVSGGSYEQYF
TRBD1,TRBV19,TRBJ2-5,once,TGTGCCAGTAGTATTTTCGGGACAGGTGAAGAGACCCAGTACTTC,CASSIFGTGEETQYF
TRBD1,TRBV9,TRBJ1-2,-,TGTGCCAGCAGCCTCGGACAGGCAAGCTATGGCTACACCTTC,CASSLGQASYGYTF
TRBD1,TRBV5-1,TRBJ1-4,-,TGCGCCAGCAGCCTGACAGGGGGTGATGAAAAACTGTTTTTT,CASSLTGGDEKLFF
TRBD1,TRBV19,TRBJ1-5,-,TGTGCCAGTAGTATAGCCCGAACAGGGGTTAGCAATCAGCCCCAGCATTTT,CASSIARTGVSNQPQHF
-,TRBV5-1,TRBJ1-1,-,TGCGCCAGCAGCTTAACGAAGAACACTGAAGCTTTCTTT,CASSLTKNTEAFF
TRBD1,TRBV19,TRBJ2-5,-,TGTGCCAGTAACAGGGGGCGCGGAGAGACCCAGTACTTC,CASNRGRGETQYF